A selection of T cell receptor beta chains follows, all from one sample in a study of siplizumab effects on memory and regulatory T cells. Profiling relied on immunoSEQ multiplex PCR, and the TCRdb table lists in-frame clones only, not all of them. The sample lists around 110,000 clones, about 95% occurring once. Source material: non-Treg CD4+ T cells sorted from blood. Every receptor here comes from a human donor in good health. Each CDR3 is given with its conserved first and last residue. D genes are given only for firm matches. Only some rows state a clone size, as once, few, many or a class for expanded clones.

>.|TRBV11-3|.|TRBJ2-1
TGTGCCAGCAGCTCAGCCAGGGGCTATGAGCAGTTCTTC
CASSSARGYEQFF
>once|TRBV7-2|TRBD2|TRBJ2-3
TGTGCCAGCACCGTAGGGACTATTCTCTCCCCCTTTAGCACAGATACGCAGTATTTT
CASTVGTILSPFSTDTQYF
>.|TRBV5-1|.|TRBJ2-2
TGCGCCAGCACAATCCGCGAGAACACCGGGGAGCTGTTTTTT
CASTIRENTGELFF
>.|TRBV6-6|.|TRBJ2-7
TGTGCCAGCAGTTACTCGACCAGGGCTCCCTACGAGCAGTACTTC
CASSYSTRAPYEQYF
>.|TRBV5-1|TRBD1|TRBJ2-1
TGCGCCAGCAGCTTGCAGTACAGGGGGGTCAATGAGCAGTTCTTC
CASSLQYRGVNEQFF
>.|TRBV5-8|.|TRBJ2-7
TGTGCCAGCAGGACGGTTGGAAGTCAGCAGTACTTC
CASRTVGSQQYF
>.|TRBV10-3|.|TRBJ1-2
TGTGCCATCACTAAAGTAGACAACTATGGCTACACCTTC
CAITKVDNYGYTF
>.|TRBV5-1|TRBD1|TRBJ1-2
TGCGCCAGCAGACGACAGGGTGGGGACTGGGGCTACACCTTC
CASRRQGGDWGYTF
>.|TRBV6-4|TRBD2|TRBJ2-2
TGTGCCAGCAGTCCGGGACTAGCGGAGGCCGGGGAGCTGTTTTTT
CASSPGLAEAGELFF
>.|TRBV18|.|TRBJ2-7
TGTGCCAGCTCCTTCGGCGGAGGGCCCTACGAGCAGTACTTC
CASSFGGGPYEQYF
>.|TRBV11-1|.|TRBJ1-3
TGTGCCAGCAGCTTCAGGGAGGCGTCTGGAAACACCATATATTTT
CASSFREASGNTIYF
>.|TRBV2|.|TRBJ2-7
TGTGCCAGCAGTGACGCAGGTCCCTACGAGCAGTACTTC
CASSDAGPYEQYF
>.|TRBV5-1|TRBD1|TRBJ2-5
TGCGCCAGCAGCTTGAGGGACAGCGGTTCCATAGGGGAGACCCAGTACTTC
CASSLRDSGSIGETQYF
>.|TRBV4-1|.|TRBJ2-7
TGCGCCAGCAGCCAAGTGGGCACCTCCCCTGATGAGCAGTACTTC
CASSQVGTSPDEQYF
>.|TRBV7-9|TRBD2|TRBJ2-2
TGTGCCAGCCCAGTCCCTAGCGGGAGTGGTACCGGGGAGCTGTTTTTT
CASPVPSGSGTGELFF
>.|TRBV18|.|TRBJ2-2
TGTGCCAGCTCACCTACAGGAACTAACACCGGGGAGCTGTTTTTT
CASSPTGTNTGELFF
>.|TRBV6-1|.|TRBJ1-6
TGTGCCAGCGGGGAACAGGGAGTCGGATCACCCCTCCACTTT
CASGEQGVGSPLHF
>.|TRBV13|TRBD2|TRBJ2-5
TGTGCCAGCAGCTTAGGCCATAGCGGGGGGCCCCAAGAGACCCAGTACTTC
CASSLGHSGGPQETQYF
>.|TRBV6-6|.|TRBJ2-2
TGTGCCAGCAGTTACTCAGGAGGGACCGGGGAGCTGTTTTTT
CASSYSGGTGELFF
>.|TRBV4-2|TRBD2|TRBJ2-7
TGTGCCAGCAGCCAAGGAGGGATAGCGGGGGGACTCTCCTACGAGCAGTACTTC
CASSQGGIAGGLSYEQYF
>.|TRBV9|.|TRBJ2-7
TGTGCCAGCAGCGTAGATGTGGACCCTACCTACGAGCAGTACTTC
CASSVDVDPTYEQYF
>.|TRBV19|.|TRBJ1-1
TGTGCCAGTAGTACTACGGGCCCGAACACTGAAGCTTTCTTT
CASSTTGPNTEAFF
>.|TRBV6-5|.|TRBJ1-3
TGTGCCAGCAGTTATAACGTAGTCTCTGGAAACACCATATATTTT
CASSYNVVSGNTIYF
>.|TRBV4-1|.|TRBJ1-5
TGCGCCAGCAGCCAAGAAAACAATCCCCGGTGGCCCCAGCATTTT
CASSQENNPRWPQHF
>.|TRBV7-2|.|TRBJ2-1
TGTGCCAGCAGCTTAGCGACGGGGCGGTCTGTCGACAATGAGCAGTTCTTC
CASSLATGRSVDNEQFF
>.|TRBV30|.|TRBJ1-1
TGTGCCTGGACGTTCGGACCCAGGGCCGACACTGAAGCTTTCTTT
CAWTFGPRADTEAFF
>.|TRBV14|.|TRBJ2-3
TGTGCCAGCAGCTTTGGACCGCGTGATACGCAGTATTTT
CASSFGPRDTQYF
>.|TRBV19|TRBD1|TRBJ1-1
TGTGCCAGCGTCCGGGACAGGACCTACACTGAAGCTTTCTTT
CASVRDRTYTEAFF
>.|TRBV4-1|TRBD1|TRBJ1-6
TGCGCCAGCAGCCAAGATCACAGGACAGGGATATCCTATAATTCACCCCTCCACTTT
CASSQDHRTGISYNSPLHF
>.|TRBV27|TRBD1|TRBJ1-5
TGTGCCAGCAGTCCCCAGGGGGGGTCCGGCCAGCCCCAGCATTTT
CASSPQGGSGQPQHF
>.|TRBV6-1|.|TRBJ1-2
TGTGCCAGCAGTGAAAGGCAAAACTATGGCTACACCTTC
CASSERQNYGYTF
>.|TRBV11-2|TRBD1|TRBJ1-1
TGTGCCAGCAGGCCTCTTCAGGGGGCAACTGAAGCTTTCTTT
CASRPLQGATEAFF
>.|TRBV30|TRBD1|TRBJ1-1
TGTGCCTGGAGGACAGGGATGAACACTGAAGCTTTCTTT
CAWRTGMNTEAFF
>.|TRBV6-1|.|TRBJ1-6
TGTGCCAGCAGGGATCGACAGACTTATAATTCACCCCTCCACTTT
CASRDRQTYNSPLHF
>once|TRBV7-3|.|TRBJ2-2
TGTGCCAGCAGCTTCGGGGGCACCGGGGAGCTGTTTTTT
CASSFGGTGELFF
>.|TRBV2|TRBD1|TRBJ2-7
TGTGCCAGCACCGGTTCGACAGGGCCGATCGACGAGCAGTACTTC
CASTGSTGPIDEQYF
>.|TRBV5-4|.|TRBJ1-2
TGTGCCAGCAGCTTGTCGGCGGGAGTCAACTATGGCTACACCTTC
CASSLSAGVNYGYTF
>.|TRBV5-5|.|TRBJ2-5
TGTGCCAGCAGCATTTATCGGGGGGCCCAAGAGACCCAGTACTTC
CASSIYRGAQETQYF
>.|TRBV5-1|.|TRBJ2-1
TGCGCCAGCAGCTTGACGGGGTCGGTCAATGAGCAGTTCTTC
CASSLTGSVNEQFF
>.|TRBV7-9|.|TRBJ1-4
TGTGCCAGCAGTGGCGGGGGGCGAGGTGAAAAACTGTTTTTT
CASSGGGRGEKLFF
>.|TRBV7-3|.|TRBJ1-1
TGTGCCAGCAGCTTTCAGGACAGCACTGAAGCTTTCTTT
CASSFQDSTEAFF
>once|TRBV7-8|TRBD1|TRBJ2-7
TGTGCCAGCAGCCGGACAGGGGATCGCTACGAGCAGTACTTC
CASSRTGDRYEQYF
>.|TRBV27|.|TRBJ1-1
TGTGCCAGCAGTTTGGGGGAAAGGGACACTGAAGCTTTCTTT
CASSLGERDTEAFF
>.|TRBV5-1|.|TRBJ1-6
TGCGCCAGCAGCTCACCGAATTCACCCCTCCACTTT
CASSSPNSPLHF
>once|TRBV6-5|.|TRBJ1-1
TGTGCCAGCAGTGGCGACAGGAAAGCTTTCTTT
CASSGDRKAFF
>.|TRBV27|TRBD2|TRBJ2-7
TGTGCCAGCAGTTTCCGACTAGCGGGGGGGCTCTACGAGCAGTACTTC
CASSFRLAGGLYEQYF
>.|TRBV18|TRBD1|TRBJ1-5
TGTGCCAGCTCCCCGGGACAGGGGGCTAATCAGCCCCAGCATTTT
CASSPGQGANQPQHF
>.|TRBV21-1|.|TRBJ1-5
TGTGCCAGCAGCAAGGTTGGCGGGAACGACAATTTATTCAGGGAAGGGTTCGATCAGCCCCAGCATTTT
CASSKVGGNDNLFREGFDQPQHF
>.|TRBV5-8|TRBD2|TRBJ2-1
TGTGCCAGCAGCTTACCCAAGGGGAGGGGTCCCACGGGCGATGAGCAGTTCTTC
CASSLPKGRGPTGDEQFF
>once|TRBV6-1|TRBD2|TRBJ2-7
TGTGCCAGCAGTGGACTAGCGGGAGTCTACGAGCAGTACTTC
CASSGLAGVYEQYF
>.|TRBV7-3|.|TRBJ2-7
TGTGCCAGCAGCCACCCAGGACAGCACCTCGAGCAGTACTTC
CASSHPGQHLEQYF
>.|TRBV7-3|.|TRBJ2-2
TGTGCCAGCAGCTTTCTGGGGACGGGGACCGGGGAGCTGTTTTTT
CASSFLGTGTGELFF
>.|TRBV11-2|.|TRBJ1-2
TGTGCCAGCAGCTTAGTCGGGACAACCGGTGGCTACACCTTC
CASSLVGTTGGYTF
>.|TRBV11-2|.|TRBJ1-4
TGTGCCAGCAGCTGGACCTCAGGGAAAAAACTGTTTTTT
CASSWTSGKKLFF
>.|TRBV7-3|.|TRBJ2-2
TGTGCCAGCAGCCCGTTAGGGTTCACCGGGGAGCTGTTTTTT
CASSPLGFTGELFF
>.|TRBV7-2|.|TRBJ2-3
TGTGCCAGCAGCCTTTACACAGATACGCAGTATTTT
CASSLYTDTQYF
>.|TRBV19|TRBD2|TRBJ2-1
TGTGCCAGTAGTATTTCTAGCGGGGGATATGAGCAGTTCTTC
CASSISSGGYEQFF
>once|TRBV6-5|.|TRBJ1-3
TGTGCCAGCAGTTACAGCGGACAGCGGTCTGGAAACACCATATATTTT
CASSYSGQRSGNTIYF
>once|TRBV7-9|.|TRBJ1-5
TGTGCCAGCAGCGGGATGGAGGGCAATCAGCCCCAGCATTTT
CASSGMEGNQPQHF
>.|TRBV6-5|.|TRBJ2-3
TGTGCCAGCAGTGGGAGCACAGATACGCAGTATTTT
CASSGSTDTQYF